Each of the 17 T cell receptor beta chains below was sequenced from the same sample in a study of Tregs in tolerant kidney transplant recipients (dated by TCRdb to about 2019). Library preparation employed the immunoSEQ multiplex PCR assay. The immuneACCESS repertoire file appears here via TCRdb, limited to in-frame rearrangements. These files lack a portion of the clones; in checked studies, under half of the deficit traces to unresolved V genes, and the cause of the others is not known. For this sample there are about 81,000 clones; roughly 91% appear just once. Clones ranked in the top ten supply about 1.6% of the sample. Related donors were used in the transplants with nonmyeloablative bone marrow transplantation, and mixed chimerism was transient in the human trials. Sequences were derived from CD4+ T cells from blood (PBMCs), sampled 24 months after the transplant. The receptors derive from a human patient who received a combined kidney and bone marrow transplant. After transplantation, some T cells may belong to the graft donor instead of the recipient.

This chain joins TRBV5-4 and TRBJ2-7, with TRBD2 matching 13 bases. Germline V gene data show CDR1 as SGHNT and CDR2 as YYREEE (reference sequence). CDR3 length: 14 residues. V shed 4 bases and J 5 bases; nucleotides not matched to a gene: 3. The CDR3 sequence is CASSKGLAGDEQYF. The CDR3 coding sequence is TGTGCCAGCAGCAAAGGACTAGCGGGAGACGAGCAGTACTTC.

The count of this clone is one. V and J are TRBV4-3 and TRBJ2-4; TRBD1 matches at 8 bases. V trimming: 4 bases; J trimming: 0 bases; junction bases outside the gene matches: 2. Germline CDR1 and CDR2: LGHNA and YSLEER. The CDR3 sequence is 15 residues long. Here the CDR3 DNA reads TGCGCCAGCAGCCGGGACAGGCTAGCCAAAAACATTCAGTACTTC. Encoded protein: CASSRDRLAKNIQYF.

The chain has TRBV4-1 and TRBJ1-2; 11 nucleotides match TRBD1. The CDR3 covers 12 residues. With V trimmed by 4 bases and J by 13 bases, 5 bases remained unmatched. CDR1 is MGHRA and CDR2 is YSYEKL in the germline V gene. The CDR3 DNA reads as TGCGCCAGCAGCCGGACAGGGGGCTGGGGCACCTTC. Protein sequence: CASSRTGGWGTF.

The V and J genes are TRBV7-2 and TRBJ1-5, with D perhaps TRBD1 (5 bases). The CDR3 is made up of 15 amino acids. V was trimmed by 0 bases and J by 2 bases, leaving 8 bases between them. CDR1 SGHTA and CDR2 FQGNSA come from the germline V gene. The CDR3 protein is CASSLASTGNQPQHF. CDR3 nucleotides: TGTGCCAGCAGCTTAGCGTCGACAGGCAATCAGCCCCAGCATTTT.

This chain connects TRBV27 to TRBJ1-3; TRBD1 aligns across 7 bases. CDR3 length equals 14 residues. CDR1 is MNHEY, CDR2 SMNVEV, per germline (reference sequence). The V and J ends lost 6 bases and 4 bases, in that order; junction bases with no gene match: 6. In DNA form, the CDR3 reads TGTGCCAGCAGCCCGACAGGGTTGGGAAACACCATATATTTT. Its translation: CASSPTGLGNTIYF.

The genes are TRBV19 and TRBJ2-7; no reliable D call. V lost 5 bases to trimming and J lost 2 bases, with 16 bases between them. Germline V lookup: CDR1 LNHDA, CDR2 SQIVND (reference sequence). The CDR3 runs 15 residues. The CDR3 DNA follows: TGTGCCAGTAGTCTTCGGTATTCCGGAGCCTACGAGCAGTACTTC. The encoded protein is CASSLRYSGAYEQYF. The full variable domain, with the rest looked up from reference TRBV19 and TRBJ2-7, is DGGITQSPKYLFRKEGQNVTLSCEQNLNHDAMYWYRQDPGQGLRLIYYSQIVNDFQKGDIAEGYSVSREKKESFPLTVTSAQKNPTAFYLCASSLRYSGAYEQYFGPGTRLTVT.

The J gene is TRBJ2-5, the V gene TRBV6-1, with D possibly being TRBD2 (7 bases). The ends were cut back, 5 bases at V and 5 bases at J, with 18 bases in the middle. The CDR3 spans 15 residues. Germline V gene sequence: CDR1 MNHNS, CDR2 SASEGT. CDR3 DNA sequence: TGTGCCAGCAGTCAACGCCCCAGGGGAGGGGAGACCCAGTACTTC. Its protein is CASSQRPRGGETQYF.

The J gene is TRBJ1-5, the V gene TRBV7-6; 8 nucleotides agree with TRBD1. Germline V gene sequence: CDR1 SGHVS, CDR2 FNYEAQ. The CDR3 is made up of 14 amino acids. Germline trimming cut 4 bases from V and 6 bases from J; bases unmatched to any gene: 5. CDR3 amino acids: CASSYGQGGQPQHF. CDR3 nucleotides: TGTGCCAGCAGCTATGGACAGGGCGGTCAGCCCCAGCATTTT.

The V and J genes are TRBV30 and TRBJ2-1; TRBD1 matches 9 bases. Per the germline V gene, CDR1 is GTSNPN and CDR2 is SVGIG (reference sequence). With V trimmed by 5 bases and J by 4 bases, 9 bases remained unmatched. The CDR3 covers 15 residues. The CDR3 DNA reads as TGTGCCTGGTGTAGGGACAGGGCATCTTACAATGAGCAGTTCTTC. This encodes CAWCRDRASYNEQFF.

This chain uses TRBV28 with TRBJ1-1; 8 bases fit TRBD1. There are 13 residues in the CDR3. The V gene's germline CDR1 is MDHEN and CDR2 SYDVKM. The V segment lost 6 bases and the J segment 10 bases; nucleotides outside the gene matches: 10. The CDR3 DNA sequence: TGTGCCAGCAGAATGGAGTCCAGGGGGCGAGCTTTCTTT. Its translation: CASRMESRGRAFF.

The chain couples TRBV9 to TRBJ2-7; D unclear. Deletions cut 0 bases from V and 3 bases from J, with 7 bases between. Per the germline V gene, CDR1 is SGDLS and CDR2 is YYNGEE. The CDR3 is made up of 13 amino acids. The CDR3 loop reads CASSVGLDYEQYF. As DNA, the CDR3 is TGTGCCAGCAGCGTAGGGCTAGACTACGAGCAGTACTTC. Filled out from reference TRBV9 and TRBJ2-7, the complete variable domain reads DSGVTQTPKHLITATGQRVTLRCSPRSGDLSVYWYQQSLDQGLQFLIQYYNGEERAKGNILERFSAQQFPDLHSELNLSSLELGDSALYFCASSVGLDYEQYFGPGTRLTVT.

The chain uses TRBV7-9 and TRBJ1-2, with 7 bases identical to TRBD1. V lost 5 bases and J lost 7; bases outside the gene matches: 16. Germline assignment: CDR1 SEHNR and CDR2 FQNEAQ (reference sequence). CDR3 length: 16 amino acids. Here the CDR3 reads CASSHRALQGWGGYTF. CDR3 nucleotide sequence: TGTGCCAGCAGCCACCGGGCACTACAGGGGTGGGGTGGCTACACCTTC.

This sequence joins TRBV6-5 and TRBJ1-1, with TRBD1 matching 7 bases. This CDR3 is 13 amino acids long. Germline loops: CDR1 MNHEY, CDR2 SVGAGI. V lost 6 bases to trimming and J lost 10 bases; unmatched junction nucleotides: 11. CDR3 amino acids: CASSGQDVTLAFF. The CDR3 DNA reads TGTGCCAGCAGCGGACAGGACGTAACTCTAGCTTTCTTT.

The V and J genes are TRBV7-8 and TRBJ1-2; 9 nucleotides agree with TRBD1. The CDR3 runs to 14 residues. Germline-derived CDR1 and CDR2 are SGHVS and FQNEAQ. The trim removed 5 bases at V and 4 bases at J, leaving 5 bases unmatched. CDR3 in amino acids: CASSPDRGGYGYTF. CDR3 in DNA: TGTGCCAGCAGCCCGGACAGGGGCGGCTATGGCTACACCTTC.

The V and J genes are TRBV27 and TRBJ2-7, with 9 bases lining up with TRBD1. V lost 6 bases and J lost 4; bases outside the gene matches: 13. Germline loops: CDR1 MNHEY, CDR2 SMNVEV (reference sequence). This CDR3 contains 16 residues. The CDR3 DNA sequence: TGTGCCAGCAGCGGACACCTTCCGGGACAGGGTTACGAGCAGTACTTC. Translation gives CASSGHLPGQGYEQYF.

This clone was seen once. The chain uses TRBV18 and TRBJ2-7; TRBD1 agrees at 9 bases. The junction had 4 bases not matched to a gene; V was cut back by 3 bases and J by 4 bases. The CDR3 is made up of 14 amino acids. CDR1 KGHSH and CDR2 LQKENI come from the germline V gene. The DNA of the CDR3 is TGTGCCAGCTCACCCTCGACAGGGGGGTACGAGCAGTACTTC. Encoded protein: CASSPSTGGYEQYF.

J is TRBJ2-7 and V is TRBV5-1, with 10 bases identical to TRBD2. The CDR3 has 17 amino acids. Losses at the gene ends were 4 bases for V and 0 bases for J; bases not matched to a gene: 10. CDR1 and CDR2 from the germline V gene are SGHRS and YFSETQ. The CDR3 DNA reads as TGCGCCAGCAGCGAACTCGGACTAGCGGACTTCTCCTACGAGCAGTACTTC. Its translation: CASSELGLADFSYEQYF.